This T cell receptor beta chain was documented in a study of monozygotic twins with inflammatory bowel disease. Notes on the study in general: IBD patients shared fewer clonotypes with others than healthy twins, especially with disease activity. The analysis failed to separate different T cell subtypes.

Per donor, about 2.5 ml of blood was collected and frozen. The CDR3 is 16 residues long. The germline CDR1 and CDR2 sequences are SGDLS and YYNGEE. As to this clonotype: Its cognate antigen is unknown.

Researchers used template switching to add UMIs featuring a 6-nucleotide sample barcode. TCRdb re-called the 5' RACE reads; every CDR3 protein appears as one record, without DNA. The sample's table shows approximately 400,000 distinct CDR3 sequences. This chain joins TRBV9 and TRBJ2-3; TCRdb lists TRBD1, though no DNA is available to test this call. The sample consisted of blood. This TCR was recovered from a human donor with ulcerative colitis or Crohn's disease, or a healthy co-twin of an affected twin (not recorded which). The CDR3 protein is CASSVNVGGGTDTQYF.